Each of the 3 T cell receptor beta chains below was sequenced from the same sample in a study of cytomegalovirus exposure and HLA in healthy donors. Use of 60 Vbeta and 13 Jbeta primers characterized the PCR. The table came from immunoSEQ multiplex PCR; TCRdb's copy has only in-frame clones and leaves some out. The sample contains approximately 110,000 clones, over 65% of which appear only once. What was sequenced was PBMCs. The receptors shown here come from a man in his forties or fifties in good health and CMV-seronegative.

The chain combines TRBV20-1 with TRBJ2-5; D not certain. The J call may be incorrect, as the DNA end agrees better with TRBJ2-7. The CDR3 is made up of 11 amino acids. The germline gives CDR1 DFQATT, CDR2 SNEGSKA (reference sequence). In DNA, the CDR3 is TGCAGTGCTAGAGCCCGTCACGAGCAGTACTTC. Translating gives CSARARHEQYF.

This clone has only a few counts. The chain joins TRBV5-4 to TRBJ2-4; the D gene is possibly TRBD1 (5 bases). Germline CDR1 and CDR2: SGHNT and YYREEE (reference sequence). The V end lost 5 bases, the J end lost 7 bases, and 13 bases lay between the germline ends. The CDR3 covers 13 residues. The DNA of the CDR3 is TGTGCCAGCAGGATGGCAGGGCGGAACATTCAGTACTTC. It encodes CASRMAGRNIQYF.

The rearrangement joins TRBV29-1 to TRBJ2-5; 10 bases are shared with TRBD1. With 7 bases clipped from V and 4 bases from J, the junction kept 3 bases outside the gene matches. CDR3 length: 12 residues. Looked up from germline, CDR1 is SQVTM and CDR2 is ANQGSEA. The CDR3 here is CSGRTGGETQYF. CDR3 DNA sequence: TGCAGCGGCCGGACAGGGGGAGAGACCCAGTACTTC. Combining the CDR3 with reference TRBV29-1 and TRBJ2-5 gives the whole variable domain SAVISQKPSRDICQRGTSLTIQCQVDSQVTMMFWYRQQPGQSLTLIATANQGSEATYESGFVIDKFPISRPNLTFSTLTVSNMSPEDSSIYLCSGRTGGETQYFGPGTRLLVL.